This T cell receptor beta chain was profiled in a study of T cell responses to AZD1222 COVID-19 vaccine. As to this clone: What it binds is not known.

Clones were read by immunoSEQ multiplex PCR, and TCRdb kept only the in-frame ones, dropping some. This table holds 75,000 to 100,000 clones, nearly 90% found once. In germline, CDR1 is LGHNT, CDR2 FRNRAP. The CDR3 is made up of 17 amino acids. With 7 bases removed from V and 11 bases from J, the gap between germline ends came to 30 bases. Regarding the study as a whole: Sampled repertoires all dated from after the peak T cell response. Vaccine-associated CD4 TCRs spanned spike, dominant at 160-218 and 743-854. Nearly half of spike-specific TCRs reportedly go after variant regions that carry no mutations.

The sequenced sample was peripheral blood, obtained on day 0 of AZD1222 vaccination. This receptor was taken from an adult in good health. V is TRBV12-5 and J is TRBJ1-5; D perhaps matches TRBD1 (5 bases). For the CDR3, the DNA is TGTGCTAGTGCCGAACCGGGCGGCGAGAGATTAATCAGGGCCCAGCATTTT. Protein sequence: CASAEPGGERLIRAQHF.